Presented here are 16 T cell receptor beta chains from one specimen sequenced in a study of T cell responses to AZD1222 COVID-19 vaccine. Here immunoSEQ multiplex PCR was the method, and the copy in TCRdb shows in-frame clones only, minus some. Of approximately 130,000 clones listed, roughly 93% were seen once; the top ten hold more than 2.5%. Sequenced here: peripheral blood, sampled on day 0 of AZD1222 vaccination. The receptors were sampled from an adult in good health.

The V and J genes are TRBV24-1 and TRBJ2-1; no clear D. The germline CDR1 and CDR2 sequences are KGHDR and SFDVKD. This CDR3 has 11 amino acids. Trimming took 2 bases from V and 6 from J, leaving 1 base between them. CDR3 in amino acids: CATSDSNEQFF. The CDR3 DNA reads TGTGCCACCAGTGATTCCAATGAGCAGTTCTTC.

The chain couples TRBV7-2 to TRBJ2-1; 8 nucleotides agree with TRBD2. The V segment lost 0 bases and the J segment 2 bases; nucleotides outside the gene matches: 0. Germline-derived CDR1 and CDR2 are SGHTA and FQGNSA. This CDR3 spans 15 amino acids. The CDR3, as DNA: TGTGCCAGCAGCTTAGCCGGGAGGGCCTACAATGAGCAGTTCTTC. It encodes CASSLAGRAYNEQFF.

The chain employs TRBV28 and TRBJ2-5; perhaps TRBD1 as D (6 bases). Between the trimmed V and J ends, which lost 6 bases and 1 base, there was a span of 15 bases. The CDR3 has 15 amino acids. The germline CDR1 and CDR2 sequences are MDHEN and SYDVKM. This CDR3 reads CASSPSTGFQETQYF. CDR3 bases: TGTGCCAGCAGCCCCTCAACAGGGTTCCAAGAGACCCAGTACTTC.

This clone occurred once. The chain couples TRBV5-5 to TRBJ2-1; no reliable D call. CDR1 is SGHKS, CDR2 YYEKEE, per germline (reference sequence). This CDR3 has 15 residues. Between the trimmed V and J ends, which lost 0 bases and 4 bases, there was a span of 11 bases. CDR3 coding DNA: TGTGCCAGCAGCTTGGTCCCCGCATCTTACAATGAGCAGTTCTTC. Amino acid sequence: CASSLVPASYNEQFF.

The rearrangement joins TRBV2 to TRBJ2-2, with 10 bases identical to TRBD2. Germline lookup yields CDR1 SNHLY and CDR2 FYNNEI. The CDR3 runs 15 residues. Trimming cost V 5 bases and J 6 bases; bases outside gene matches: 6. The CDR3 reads CASSLAGGFAGELFF. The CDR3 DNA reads TGTGCCAGCAGTTTAGCGGGAGGCTTCGCCGGGGAGCTGTTTTTT.

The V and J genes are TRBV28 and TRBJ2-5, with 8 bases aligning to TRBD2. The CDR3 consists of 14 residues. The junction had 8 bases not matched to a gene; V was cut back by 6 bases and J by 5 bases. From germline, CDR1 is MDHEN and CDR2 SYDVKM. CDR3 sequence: CASRTGGAGETQYF. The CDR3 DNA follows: TGTGCCAGCAGGACCGGGGGGGCGGGGGAGACCCAGTACTTC. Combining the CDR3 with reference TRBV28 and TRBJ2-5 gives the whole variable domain DVKVTQSSRYLVKRTGEKVFLECVQDMDHENMFWYRQDPGLGLRLIYFSYDVKMKEKGDIPEGYSVSREKKERFSLILESASTNQTSMYLCASRTGGAGETQYFGPGTRLLVL.

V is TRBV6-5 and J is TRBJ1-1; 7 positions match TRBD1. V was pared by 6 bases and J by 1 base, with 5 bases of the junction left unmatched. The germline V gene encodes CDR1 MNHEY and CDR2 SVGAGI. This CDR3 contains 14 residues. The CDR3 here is CASRAGGENTEAFF. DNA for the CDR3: TGTGCCAGCAGGGCAGGGGGTGAGAACACTGAAGCTTTCTTT.

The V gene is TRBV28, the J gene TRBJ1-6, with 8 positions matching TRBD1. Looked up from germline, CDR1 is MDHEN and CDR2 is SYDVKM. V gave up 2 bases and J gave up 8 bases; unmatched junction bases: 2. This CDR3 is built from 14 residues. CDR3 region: CASSLQGADSPLHF. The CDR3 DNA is TGTGCCAGCAGTTTACAGGGGGCCGATTCACCCCTCCACTTT.

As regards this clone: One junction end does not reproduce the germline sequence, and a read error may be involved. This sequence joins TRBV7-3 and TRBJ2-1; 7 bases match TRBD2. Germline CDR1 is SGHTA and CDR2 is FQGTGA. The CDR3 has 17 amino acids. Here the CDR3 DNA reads TGTGCCAGCAGCTTAATTTCCGGCGGGAGCTCCAACAATGAGCAGTTCTTC. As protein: CASSLISGGSSNNEQFF.

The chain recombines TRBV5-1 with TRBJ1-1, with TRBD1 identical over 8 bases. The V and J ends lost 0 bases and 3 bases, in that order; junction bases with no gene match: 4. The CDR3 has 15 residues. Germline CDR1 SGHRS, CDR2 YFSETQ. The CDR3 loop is CASSLATGADTEAFF. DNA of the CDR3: TGCGCCAGCAGCTTGGCGACAGGGGCAGACACTGAAGCTTTCTTT.

The CDR3 region has the DNA TGTGCCAGCAGCTCCTATTCAGGGGATACACACTATGGCTACACCTTC. Its protein is CASSSYSGDTHYGYTF. The chain has TRBV7-8 and TRBJ1-2; possibly TRBD1 for D (6 bases). The CDR3 is made up of 16 amino acids. The germline gives CDR1 SGHVS, CDR2 FQNEAQ. Trimming took off 4 bases at V and 3 bases at J, with 18 bases between the two ends. Based on the CDR3 plus reference TRBV7-8 and TRBJ1-2, the full variable domain is GAGVSQSPRYKVAKRGQDVALRCDPISGHVSLFWYQQALGQGPEFLTYFQNEAQLDKSGLPSDRFFAERPEGSVSTLKIQRTQQEDSAVYLCASSSYSGDTHYGYTFGSGTRLTVV.

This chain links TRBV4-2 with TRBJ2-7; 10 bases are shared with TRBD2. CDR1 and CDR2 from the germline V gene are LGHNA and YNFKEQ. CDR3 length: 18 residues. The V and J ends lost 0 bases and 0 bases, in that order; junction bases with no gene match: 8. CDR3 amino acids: CASSQEGLAEISSYEQYF. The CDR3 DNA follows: TGTGCCAGCAGCCAAGAAGGACTAGCGGAAATTAGCTCCTACGAGCAGTACTTC.

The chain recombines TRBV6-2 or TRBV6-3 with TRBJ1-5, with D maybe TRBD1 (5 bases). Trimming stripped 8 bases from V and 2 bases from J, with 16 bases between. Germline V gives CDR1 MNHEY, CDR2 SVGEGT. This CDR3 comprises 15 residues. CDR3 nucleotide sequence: TGTGCCAGCGGCCAGGGCCGGGTTGGCAATCAGCCCCAGCATTTT. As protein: CASGQGRVGNQPQHF.

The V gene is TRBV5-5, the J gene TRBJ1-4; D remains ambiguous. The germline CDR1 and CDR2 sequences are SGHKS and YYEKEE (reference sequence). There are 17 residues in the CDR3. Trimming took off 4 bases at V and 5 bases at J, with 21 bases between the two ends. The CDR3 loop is CASSVAGRRRANEKLFF. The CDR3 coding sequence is TGTGCCAGCAGCGTCGCCGGGAGACGAAGGGCAAATGAAAAACTGTTTTTT.

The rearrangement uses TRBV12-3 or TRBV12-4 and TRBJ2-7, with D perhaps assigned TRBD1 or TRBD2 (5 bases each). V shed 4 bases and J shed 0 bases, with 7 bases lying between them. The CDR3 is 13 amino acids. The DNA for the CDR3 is TGTGCCAGCAGTTCGGGGCTCTCCTACGAGCAGTACTTC. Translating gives CASSSGLSYEQYF.

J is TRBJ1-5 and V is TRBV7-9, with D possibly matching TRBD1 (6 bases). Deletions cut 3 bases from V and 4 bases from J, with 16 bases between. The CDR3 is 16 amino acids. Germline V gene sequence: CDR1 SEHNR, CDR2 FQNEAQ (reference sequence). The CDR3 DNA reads TGTGCCAGCAGCTTTGGACAGAAGGGGAAGAATCAGCCCCAGCATTTT. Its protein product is CASSFGQKGKNQPQHF.